The 5 T cell receptor beta chains below come from one sample, sequenced in a study of blood T cell repertoires in COVID-19. Method: immunoSEQ multiplex PCR; TCRdb's copy keeps in-frame clones and lacks some. The sample has some 48,000 clones, 83% seen once. The specimen was peripheral blood. Receptors were obtained from a human donor in a cohort sampled during active COVID-19.

This rearrangement joins TRBV3-1 (or the pseudogene TRBV3-2) to TRBJ1-1; 7 bases align to TRBD1. V lost 1 base, J lost 5 bases, and 7 bases stayed unmatched. Per the germline V gene, CDR1 is LGHDT and CDR2 is YNNKEL (reference sequence). The CDR3 length is 15 residues. CDR3 nucleotides: TGTGCCAGCAGCCAAGCTGAGACAGGGATTACTGAAGCTTTCTTT. It codes for CASSQAETGITEAFF.

This chain connects TRBV7-6 to TRBJ1-6; 8 bases are shared with TRBD1. The CDR3 is 15 amino acids. J lost 6 bases, V lost 0 bases, and 1 base had no gene match. The V gene's germline CDR1 is SGHVS and CDR2 FNYEAQ. The CDR3 sequence: CASSLAQGANSPLHF. For the CDR3, the DNA is TGTGCCAGCAGCTTAGCCCAGGGGGCTAATTCACCCCTCCACTTT.

J is TRBJ1-1 and V is TRBV6-5; tentatively, D is TRBD1 (6 bases). Deletions cut 2 bases from V and 4 bases from J, with 8 bases between. The germline V gene has CDR1 MNHEY and CDR2 SVGAGI. The CDR3 covers 13 residues. The CDR3 loop reads CASSYLGGTEAFF. The CDR3 DNA reads as TGTGCCAGCAGTTACCTAGGGGGCACTGAAGCTTTCTTT.

This clone has a handful of counts. This chain joins TRBV19 and TRBJ1-3; D not certain. The CDR3 length is 14 residues. Trimming took 4 bases from V and 0 from J, leaving 7 bases between them. Germline lookup yields CDR1 LNHDA and CDR2 SQIVND (reference sequence). The CDR3 region has the DNA TGTGCCAGTAGTACCCAGGTCTCTGGAAACACCATATATTTT. Translating gives CASSTQVSGNTIYF. The full variable domain, its missing parts supplied by reference TRBV19 and TRBJ1-3, is DGGITQSPKYLFRKEGQNVTLSCEQNLNHDAMYWYRQDPGQGLRLIYYSQIVNDFQKGDIAEGYSVSREKKESFPLTVTSAQKNPTAFYLCASSTQVSGNTIYFGEGSWLTVV.

V is TRBV29-1 and J is TRBJ1-1; 7 bases map to TRBD1. With V trimmed by 2 bases and J by 11 bases, 11 bases remained unmatched. The CDR3 extends over 13 amino acids. CDR1 and CDR2 (germline): SQVTM, ANQGSEA. In nucleotides, the CDR3 is TGCAGCGTTGAACCGGGGGACTCCAGGGGGGCTTTCTTT. As protein: CSVEPGDSRGAFF.